Listed below are T cell receptor beta chains from one sample, sequenced in a study of CD8 T cells in Susac syndrome. TCRdb analysed the immunoSEQ multiplex PCR reads with MiXCR anew, one entry per CDR3 protein. The data hold 250,000 to 300,000 distinct CDR3 sequences, with approximately 85% observed a single time. Sequenced: CD8+ T cells from PBMCs. These receptors all come from a human donor with multiple sclerosis. Both conserved end residues are part of each CDR3. Fields, in order: V gene, CDR3 protein.

TRBV19 CASSIGSGSYEQYF
TRBV12-5 CASGLSMGQGLIEAFF
TRBV7-9 CASSLGDEKLFF
TRBV19 CASRHSLGTSGHNEQFF
TRBV20-1 CSAPDRVYGYTF
TRBV6-5 CASSYKTDSYEQYF
TRBV12-3/TRBV12-4 CASTTGPLHNEQFF
TRBV14 CASSLGTGLRGETQYF
TRBV4-3 CASSPARNQPQHF
TRBV11-2 CASSSLAGGITDTQYF
TRBV13 CASSLGLGAGSYNEQFF
TRBV30 CAWSKGDSLYDEQYF
TRBV4-1 CASSQRPRTAMLGTIYF
TRBV7-9 CASSLTGGMNTEAFF
TRBV2 CASSDGVNEQFF
TRBV6-5 CASSYKDRGPRYSYEQYF
TRBV7-8 CASSPGQAGERRQPQHF
TRBV3-1 CASSPGYQSYEQYF
TRBV7-4 CASSLGTGSQNTEAFF
TRBV28 CASSPPAEPQHF
TRBV6-2/TRBV6-3 CASSYLTGGRYEQYF
TRBV29-1 CSAVTGSGGYTF
TRBV14 CASSPGLFGELFF
TRBV4-1 CASSQERTIPNEQFF
TRBV19 CASSYRGYNTEAFF
TRBV20-1 CSARDRTTTEAFF
TRBV24-1 CATSDSGASQPQHF
TRBV29-1 CSVDGGTSSNEQFF
TRBV18 CASRTDYNEQFF
TRBV7-9 CASSPRPQRASYEQYF
TRBV12-3/TRBV12-4 CASIRGIDEAFF
TRBV6-2/TRBV6-3 CASSYFGGAGNQPQHF
TRBV28 CASSLGTDSNEQYF
TRBV6-1 CASSEWGGALNEQFF
TRBV7-3 CASSLTSGRPYNEQFF
TRBV15 CATSTGSSYNERFF
TRBV19 CASSTQTGTGGQPQHF
TRBV28 CASSLLRVSSYEQYF
TRBV6-1 CASIRIQRWGNTEAFF
TRBV19 CAGGAAAGNQPQHF
TRBV3-1 CASSQDLGGEQFF
TRBV7-8 CASSLDHTDTQYF
TRBV14 CASSPNARSPLAVYEQYF
TRBV7-4 CASSLAGTGEYGYTF
TRBV30 CAWSSGQRQDEQYF
TRBV7-8 CASSLMGRMNTEAFF
TRBV9 CASSSHWFWRQTMNTEAFF
TRBV23-1 CASSQPTGGRYEQYF
TRBV19 CASSMTGGFSYEQYF
TRBV12-3/TRBV12-4 CASSSPEQLGTDTQYF